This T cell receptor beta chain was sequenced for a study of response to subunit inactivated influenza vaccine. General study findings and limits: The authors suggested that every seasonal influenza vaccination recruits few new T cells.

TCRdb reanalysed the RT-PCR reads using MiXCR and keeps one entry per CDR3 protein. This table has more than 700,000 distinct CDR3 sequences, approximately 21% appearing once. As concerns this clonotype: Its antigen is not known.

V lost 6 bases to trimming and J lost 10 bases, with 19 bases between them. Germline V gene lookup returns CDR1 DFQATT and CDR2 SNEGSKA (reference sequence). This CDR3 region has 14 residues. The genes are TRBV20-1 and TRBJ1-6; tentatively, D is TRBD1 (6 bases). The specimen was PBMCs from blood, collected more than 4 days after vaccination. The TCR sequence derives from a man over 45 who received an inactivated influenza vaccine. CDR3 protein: CSALETQGQSPLHF. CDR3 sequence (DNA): TGCAGTGCGCTAGAAACACAGGGCCAATCACCCCTCCACTTT.